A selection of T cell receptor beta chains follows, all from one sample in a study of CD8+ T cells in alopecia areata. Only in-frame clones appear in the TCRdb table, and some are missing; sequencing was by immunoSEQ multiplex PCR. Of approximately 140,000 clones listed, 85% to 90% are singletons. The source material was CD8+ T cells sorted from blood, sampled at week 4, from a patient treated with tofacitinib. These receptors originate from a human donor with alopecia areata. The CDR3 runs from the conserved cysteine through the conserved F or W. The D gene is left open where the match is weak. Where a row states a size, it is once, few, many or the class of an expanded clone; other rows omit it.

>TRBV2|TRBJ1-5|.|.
CASSPGEGDQPQHF
TGTGCCAGCTCCCCGGGAGAGGGGGATCAGCCCCAGCATTTT
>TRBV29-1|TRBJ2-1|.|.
CSVDGGTYNEQFF
TGCAGCGTTGACGGGGGCACCTACAATGAGCAGTTCTTC
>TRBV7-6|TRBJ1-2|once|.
CASSLAASYGYTF
TGTGCCAGCAGCTTAGCGGCAAGCTATGGCTACACCTTC
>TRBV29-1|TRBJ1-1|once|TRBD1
CSVSTGVFEAFF
TGCAGCGTAAGCACAGGGGTTTTTGAAGCTTTCTTT
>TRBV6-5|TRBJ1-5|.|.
CASSLGGMNQPQHF
TGTGCCAGCAGCCTAGGGGGAATGAATCAGCCCCAGCATTTT
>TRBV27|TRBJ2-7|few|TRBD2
CASSLQGGEQYF
TGTGCCAGCAGTTTACAGGGAGGGGAGCAGTACTTC
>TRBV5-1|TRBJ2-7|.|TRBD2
CASSLDSGGSSYEQYF
TGCGCCAGCAGCTTGGATAGCGGGGGGAGCTCCTACGAGCAGTACTTC
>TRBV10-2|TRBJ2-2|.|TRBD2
CASGYSGGADTGELFF
TGCGCCAGCGGTTATAGCGGGGGGGCCGACACCGGGGAGCTGTTTTTT
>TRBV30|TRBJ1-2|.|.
CAWSGGTSKGGYTF
TGTGCCTGGAGTGGGGGGACCTCGAAGGGCGGCTACACCTTC
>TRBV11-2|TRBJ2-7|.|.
CASSNSGPSSYEQYF
TGTGCCAGCAGCAATAGCGGACCGAGCTCCTACGAGCAGTACTTC
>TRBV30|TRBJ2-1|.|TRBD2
CARGDSYNEQFF
TGTGCCCGGGGGGACTCCTACAATGAGCAGTTCTTC
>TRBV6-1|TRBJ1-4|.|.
CASSVPPTENEKLFF
TGTGCCAGCAGTGTTCCCCCGACGGAAAATGAAAAACTGTTTTTT
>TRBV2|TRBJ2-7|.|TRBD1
CASSGGQSYEQYF
TGTGCCAGCAGTGGGGGACAGTCCTACGAGCAGTACTTC
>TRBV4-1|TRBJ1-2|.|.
CASSQAEGRHGYTF
TGCGCCAGCAGCCAAGCTGAGGGGCGACATGGCTACACCTTC
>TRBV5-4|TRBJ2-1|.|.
CASSSGRMANNEQFF
TGTGCCAGCAGCTCAGGACGGATGGCTAACAATGAGCAGTTCTTC
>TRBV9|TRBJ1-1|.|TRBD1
CASSAKTGDEAFF
TGTGCCAGCAGCGCAAAGACAGGGGATGAAGCTTTCTTT
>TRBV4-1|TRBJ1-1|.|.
CASSQGTGGRTEAFF
TGCGCCAGCAGCCAAGGGACGGGAGGTAGGACTGAAGCTTTCTTT
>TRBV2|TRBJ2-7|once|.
CASSEALHRTPDYEQYF
TGTGCCAGCAGTGAAGCGCTTCATAGGACACCGGACTACGAGCAGTACTTC
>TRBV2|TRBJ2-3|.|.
CASSGDFTDTQYF
TGTGCCAGCAGTGGGGACTTCACAGATACGCAGTATTTT
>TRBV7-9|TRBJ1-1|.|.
CAGSSNTEAFF
TGTGCGGGCAGCTCGAACACTGAAGCTTTCTTT
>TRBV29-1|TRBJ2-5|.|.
CSVEWDIEETQYF
TGCAGCGTCGAATGGGACATAGAAGAGACCCAGTACTTC
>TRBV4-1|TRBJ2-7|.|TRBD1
CASSQLPGQGGYEQYF
TGCGCCAGCAGCCAACTCCCGGGACAGGGTGGGTACGAGCAGTACTTC
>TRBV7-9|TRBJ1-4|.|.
CASSPILHATNEKLFF
TGTGCCAGCAGCCCTATCCTACATGCAACTAATGAAAAACTGTTTTTT
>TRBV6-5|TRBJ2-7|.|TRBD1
CASSPRDRSYEQYF
TGTGCCAGCAGTCCTAGGGACAGGTCCTACGAGCAGTACTTC
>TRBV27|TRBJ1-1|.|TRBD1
CASSLSRTGTEAFF
TGTGCCAGCAGTTTATCGAGGACAGGGACTGAAGCTTTCTTT
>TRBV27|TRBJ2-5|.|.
CACKGRGETQYF
TGTGCCTGCAAGGGGAGGGGGGAGACCCAGTACTTC
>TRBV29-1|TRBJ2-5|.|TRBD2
CSVPGLALETQYF
TGCAGCGTTCCGGGACTAGCCTTGGAGACCCAGTACTTC
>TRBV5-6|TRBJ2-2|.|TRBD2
CASSPLAIGELFF
TGTGCCAGCAGCCCACTAGCGATCGGGGAGCTGTTTTTT
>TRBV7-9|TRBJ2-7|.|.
CASSAIYEQYF
TGTGCCAGCAGCGCAATCTACGAGCAGTACTTC
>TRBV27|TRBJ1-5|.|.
CASSGGNQPQHF
TGTGCCAGCAGTGGGGGGAATCAGCCCCAGCATTTT
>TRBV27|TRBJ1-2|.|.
CASSFWRKRGGGYGYTF
TGTGCCAGCAGTTTCTGGCGCAAACGGGGCGGAGGCTATGGCTACACCTTC
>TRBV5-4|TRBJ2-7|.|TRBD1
CASSYRGSGNEQYF
TGTGCCAGCAGCTACAGGGGTTCTGGGAACGAGCAGTACTTC
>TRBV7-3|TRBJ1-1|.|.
CASSLDLGMGTEAFF
TGTGCCAGCAGCTTAGATTTGGGTATGGGGACTGAAGCTTTCTTT
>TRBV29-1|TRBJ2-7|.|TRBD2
CSVLVASGGYEQYF
TGCAGCGTCCTCGTGGCTAGCGGGGGGTACGAGCAGTACTTC
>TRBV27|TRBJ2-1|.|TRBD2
CASSLLGTSGEQFF
TGTGCCAGCAGTTTATTAGGGACTAGTGGCGAGCAGTTCTTC